Shown below are 30 T cell receptor beta chains from a single sample sequenced in a study of human T cells and chemical hapten exposure. The authors extracted total RNA from unfractionated whole blood. A single record per CDR3 protein comes from TCRdb applying MiXCR to the 5' RACE reads. The profile shows some 150,000 distinct CDR3 sequences, 4.1% of them singletons. The origin of the receptors is a female donor in good health.

The table lists this clonotype with a few counts. V usage is TRBV5-5 and J usage is TRBJ2-5, with D possibly TRBD2 on 5 matching bases. Trimming removed 4 bases at V and 2 bases at J, with 6 bases between. The V gene's germline CDR1 is SGHKS and CDR2 YYEKEE (reference sequence). The CDR3 covers 12 residues. CDR3 DNA: TGTGCCAGCAGCACGGGGCAAGAGACCCAGTACTTC. Encoded protein: CASSTGQETQYF.

V usage is TRBV7-3 and J usage is TRBJ2-3, with TRBD2 identical over 8 bases. The CDR3 is 16 residues long. Trimming cost V 1 base and J 3 bases; bases outside gene matches: 6. Per the germline V gene, CDR1 is SGHTA and CDR2 is FQGTGA. Here the CDR3 DNA reads TGTGCCAGCAGCTTAATTGGGAGACTAGCGACAGATACGCAGTATTTT. Protein sequence: CASSLIGRLATDTQYF.

This clonotype was found many times. The chain combines TRBV5-1 with TRBJ2-3; 12 bases match TRBD2. Germline CDR1 and CDR2: SGHRS and YFSETQ. J was trimmed by 2 bases and V by 4 bases; bases with no gene match: 5. The CDR3 has 16 amino acids. CDR3 coding DNA: TGCGCCAGCAGCCGCCCTAGCGGGGGGGCCACAGATACGCAGTATTTT. This gives the protein CASSRPSGGATDTQYF.

In its sample, this clonotype was seen many times. V and J are TRBV7-9 and TRBJ1-1; D is unclear. V lost 5 bases, J lost 7 bases, and 14 bases lay in between. The length of the CDR3 is 13 residues. Germline CDR1 SEHNR, CDR2 FQNEAQ (reference sequence). CDR3 amino acids: CASSRRSGNEAFF. Written as DNA, the CDR3 is TGTGCCAGCAGCCGACGCTCGGGGAATGAAGCTTTCTTT.

This clonotype was seen ten or more times. The rearrangement links TRBV9 to TRBJ2-3, with 10 nucleotides matching TRBD2. Trimming at V came to 3 bases and at J to 0 bases, leaving 4 bases not matched to a gene. In germline, CDR1 is SGDLS, CDR2 YYNGEE. CDR3 length equals 16 residues. CDR3 coding DNA: TGTGCCAGCAGCGGAGGGACTAGCGCAAGCACAGATACGCAGTATTTT. It yields the protein CASSGGTSASTDTQYF.

This clonotype was counted at least ten times. A much larger clonotype is one base distant, so this may be a read error. The chain couples TRBV25-1 to TRBJ1-1; D not resolved. The germline V gene has CDR1 MGHDK and CDR2 SYGVNS. CDR3 length: 13 amino acids. V dropped 2 bases and J dropped 8 bases, with 12 bases sitting between them. CDR3 nucleotide sequence: TGTGCCAGCAGTGAAGAGGACGCAAGCGAAGCTTTCTTT. Amino acids: CASSEEDASEAFF.

The genes are TRBV19 and TRBJ1-3; D is unclear. CDR3 length: 16 amino acids. CDR1 is LNHDA and CDR2 is SQIVND in the germline V gene (reference sequence). With 5 bases removed from V and 2 bases from J, the gap between germline ends came to 16 bases. The CDR3 DNA is TGTGCCAGTAGTTATCGTGGGAAAGCGGCTGGAAACACCATATATTTT. Translated: CASSYRGKAAGNTIYF.

This clonotype was found many times. The chain uses TRBV4-3 and TRBJ2-1, with TRBD2 matching 11 bases. There are 14 residues in the CDR3. CDR1 and CDR2 (germline): LGHNA, YSLEER. The J segment lost 9 bases and the V segment lost 6 bases, leaving 7 bases of the junction unmatched. CDR3 sequence reads: CASRLSGGAGEQFF. CDR3 in DNA: TGCGCCAGCAGGCTTAGCGGGGGGGCCGGTGAGCAGTTCTTC.

On this clonotype: A clone one base away is much larger, so this may be a read error. The chain links TRBV9 to TRBJ1-6, with 7 bases matching TRBD1. CDR1 is SGDLS and CDR2 is YYNGEE in the germline V gene. V dropped 0 bases and J dropped 4; count of bases not matched to a gene: 7. This CDR3 has 17 residues. As DNA, the CDR3 is TGTGCCAGCAGCGTAGATGAGGGGGCTAAGTATAATTCACCCCTCCACTTT. Its translation: CASSVDEGAKYNSPLHF.

This clonotype was found many times. This chain uses TRBV3-1 with TRBJ2-7; the match to TRBD2 covers 9 bases. V dropped 1 base and J dropped 2; count of bases not matched to a gene: 3. The V gene's germline CDR1 is LGHDT and CDR2 YNNKEL (reference sequence). There are 15 residues in the CDR3. This CDR3 is CASSQGLAATYEQYF. In nucleotides, the CDR3 is TGTGCCAGCAGCCAAGGACTAGCGGCGACCTACGAGCAGTACTTC.

This clonotype was counted ten times or more. The rearrangement uses TRBV2 and TRBJ1-5, with D perhaps TRBD1 (5 bases). Germline lookup yields CDR1 SNHLY and CDR2 FYNNEI. This CDR3 is 17 amino acids long. V lost 2 bases to trimming and J lost 0 bases, with 14 bases between them. Here the CDR3 reads CASSETNRDYSNQPQHF. The CDR3 DNA follows: TGTGCCAGCAGTGAAACCAATCGGGACTATAGCAATCAGCCCCAGCATTTT. The whole variable domain, filled in from reference TRBV2 and TRBJ1-5, reads EPEVTQTPSHQVTQMGQEVILRCVPISNHLYFYWYRQILGQKVEFLVSFYNNEISEKSEIFDDQFSVERPDGSNFTLKIRSTKLEDSAMYFCASSETNRDYSNQPQHFGDGTRLSIL.

This clonotype was observed many times. The gene calls are TRBV7-9 and TRBJ2-3; D not certain. The CDR3 is made up of 13 amino acids. With 10 bases removed from V and 0 bases from J, the gap between germline ends came to 11 bases. Germline CDR1 and CDR2: SEHNR and FQNEAQ (reference sequence). The CDR3 region is CATASGSTDTQYF. As DNA, the CDR3 is TGTGCCACTGCGTCGGGTAGCACAGATACGCAGTATTTT.

In its sample, this clonotype was seen many times. The chain employs TRBV9 and TRBJ1-4; 7 positions agree with TRBD1. The CDR3 extends over 16 amino acids. The trim removed 4 bases at V and 3 bases at J, leaving 9 bases unmatched. The germline gives CDR1 SGDLS, CDR2 YYNGEE. CDR3 protein: CASSLGTATSNEKLFF. CDR3 bases: TGTGCCAGCAGCTTGGGGACAGCAACATCTAATGAAAAACTGTTTTTT.

The V and J genes are TRBV18 and TRBJ1-1, with TRBD1 as a possible D gene (5 bases). Germline CDR1 and CDR2: KGHSH and LQKENI. CDR3 length equals 13 residues. V was trimmed by 2 bases and J by 9 bases, leaving 13 bases between them. Here the CDR3 reads CASSPAGDWKAFF. The DNA of the CDR3 is TGTGCCAGCTCACCAGCGGGGGACTGGAAAGCTTTCTTT. Variable domain in full (rest from reference TRBV18 and TRBJ1-1): NAGVMQNPRHLVRRRGQEARLRCSPMKGHSHVYWYRQLPEEGLKFMVYLQKENIIDESGMPKERFSAEFPKEGPSILRIQQVVRGDSAAYFCASSPAGDWKAFFGQGTRLTVV.

This chain joins TRBV9 and TRBJ1-3, with D unclear. The CDR3 runs 17 residues. V lost 0 bases, J lost 0 bases, and 13 bases lay in between. CDR1 and CDR2 from the germline V gene are SGDLS and YYNGEE. The chain's CDR3 is CASSVAAGFSSGNTIYF. In DNA form, the CDR3 reads TGTGCCAGCAGCGTAGCGGCGGGGTTCAGCTCTGGAAACACCATATATTTT.

This clonotype was seen ten or more times. The CDR3 DNA is TGCAGTGCTAGAGACCTCCTGGGACATCAGCCCCAGCATTTT. Encoded protein: CSARDLLGHQPQHF. The rearrangement joins TRBV20-1 to TRBJ1-5; D is possibly TRBD1 (5 bases). Germline-derived CDR1 and CDR2 are DFQATT and SNEGSKA (reference sequence). The CDR3 length is 14 residues. Trimming left V 0 bases short and J 5 bases short, with 11 bases between.

This clonotype was recorded many times. The gene calls are TRBV10-3 and TRBJ2-1, with 10 bases fitting TRBD2. This CDR3 contains 14 residues. From germline, CDR1 is ENHRY and CDR2 SYGVKD. V lost 8 bases, J lost 8 bases, and 9 bases stayed unmatched. The CDR3 spells CAISQRGGRDEQFF. In nucleotides, the CDR3 is TGTGCCATCTCTCAGCGGGGGGGCCGGGATGAGCAGTTCTTC.

This clonotype occurred a few times. This rearrangement joins TRBV5-4 to TRBJ2-3; D perhaps matches TRBD2 (7 bases). In germline, CDR1 is SGHNT, CDR2 YYREEE (reference sequence). V lost 2 bases and J 4 bases, leaving 14 bases between the germline ends. This CDR3 comprises 15 residues. The CDR3 nucleotides are TGTGCCAGCAGCTTAAGAGGGGGAGGGGCAGATACGCAGTATTTT. It specifies CASSLRGGGADTQYF.

This clonotype was observed a few times. The genes are TRBV5-1 and TRBJ2-7; 14 nucleotides agree with TRBD2. CDR1 and CDR2 (germline): SGHRS, YFSETQ. The CDR3 covers 17 residues. With 9 bases clipped from V and 0 bases from J, the junction kept 11 bases outside the gene matches. CDR3 in DNA: TGCGCCACCCTGGGACTAGCGGGGGAGCCGAGCTCCTACGAGCAGTACTTC. This sequence encodes CATLGLAGEPSSYEQYF.

The chain is built from TRBV6-1 and TRBJ1-5; no clear D gene. Looked up from germline, CDR1 is MNHNS and CDR2 is SASEGT. The CDR3 is made up of 18 amino acids. The V gene lost 1 base and the J gene lost 4 bases, with 20 bases spanning the gap. CDR3 amino acids: CASSEVFGGGESNQPQHF. The CDR3 nucleotides read TGTGCCAGCAGTGAAGTTTTTGGCGGCGGGGAGAGTAATCAGCCCCAGCATTTT.

In this sample, this clonotype turned up many times. This rearrangement joins TRBV20-1 to TRBJ2-5; D is unresolved. The CDR3 contains 11 residues. CDR1 and CDR2 (germline): DFQATT, SNEGSKA (reference sequence). The germline V and J ends were trimmed by 5 bases and 2 bases, with 6 bases remaining between them. The CDR3 sequence: CSAHQQETQYF. CDR3 sequence (DNA): TGCAGTGCTCATCAGCAAGAGACCCAGTACTTC.

This clonotype was observed at least ten times. This chain uses TRBV29-1 with TRBJ1-1; D gene ambiguous. V dropped 6 bases and J dropped 1 base, with 9 bases sitting between them. Germline lookup yields CDR1 SQVTM and CDR2 ANQGSEA. This CDR3 spans 12 amino acids. This CDR3 is CSVGRKNTEAFF. CDR3 bases: TGCAGCGTGGGGAGAAAGAACACTGAAGCTTTCTTT.

This clonotype was counted at least ten times. The chain is built from TRBV24-1 and TRBJ2-1; D is uncertain. Germline V lookup: CDR1 KGHDR, CDR2 SFDVKD. The CDR3 is 13 amino acids. Trimming pared 9 bases from V and 2 bases from J, leaving 10 bases between. CDR3 sequence: CATRKGAYNEQFF. Here the CDR3 DNA reads TGTGCCACCCGAAAGGGCGCCTACAATGAGCAGTTCTTC.

This clonotype was detected ten times or more. The V call is TRBV27, the J call TRBJ2-1; TRBD1 matches at 8 bases. V trimming: 3 bases; J trimming: 6 bases; junction bases outside the gene matches: 4. Germline V gives CDR1 MNHEY, CDR2 SMNVEV (reference sequence). The CDR3 length is 14 residues. Here the CDR3 DNA reads TGTGCCAGCAGTTTTGGACAGGGTGCCAATGAGCAGTTCTTC. Its translation is CASSFGQGANEQFF.

This clonotype showed up many times. V and J are TRBV9 and TRBJ1-6; no clear D. The CDR3 is 13 residues long. Per the germline V gene, CDR1 is SGDLS and CDR2 is YYNGEE. The V end lost 4 bases, the J end lost 9 bases, and 11 bases lay between the germline ends. In DNA form, the CDR3 reads TGTGCCAGCAGCACGGGAGACCCTTCACCCCTCCACTTT. Its translation is CASSTGDPSPLHF.

This clonotype showed up many times. The CDR3 loop reads CASSRQGSKEYQETQYF. The CDR3 region has the DNA TGTGCCAGCAGCCGGCAGGGGTCAAAAGAGTACCAAGAGACCCAGTACTTC. The J gene is TRBJ2-5, the V gene TRBV3-1; TRBD1 is a possible D gene (6 bases). Trimming took off 4 bases at V and 0 bases at J, with 18 bases between the two ends. Germline assignment: CDR1 LGHDT and CDR2 YNNKEL (reference sequence). The CDR3 covers 17 residues.

The V and J genes are TRBV30 and TRBJ2-6; no clear D. Germline assignment: CDR1 GTSNPN and CDR2 SVGIG (reference sequence). The V end lost 2 bases, the J end lost 0 bases, and 5 bases lay between the germline ends. CDR3 size: 14 residues. This chain's CDR3 is CAWSRPSGANVLTF. CDR3 nucleotides: TGTGCCTGGAGTCGACCCTCTGGGGCCAACGTCCTGACTTTC.

This clonotype was detected only a few times. V and J are TRBV11-2 and TRBJ2-1; D call uncertain. CDR3 size: 12 residues. Germline V CDR1 and CDR2: SGHAT, FQNNGV. Between the trimmed V and J ends, which lost 5 bases and 10 bases, there was a span of 12 bases. In DNA, the CDR3 is TGTGCCAGCAGCCGAGCCGTGCAGGAGCAGTTCTTC. It translates to CASSRAVQEQFF.

This clonotype was counted ten times or more. The CDR3: CASSQVTGGNTEAFF. In DNA, the CDR3 is TGTGCCAGCAGCCAGGTGACAGGGGGGAACACTGAAGCTTTCTTT. The V and J genes are TRBV4-2 and TRBJ1-1; 9 bases are a match to TRBD1. Trimming took 3 bases from V and 1 from J; bases not matched to a gene: 3. The CDR3 is 15 residues long. CDR1 is LGHNA and CDR2 is YNFKEQ in the germline V gene.

This clonotype was seen many times. The rearrangement links TRBV10-3 to TRBJ2-1; 7 positions match TRBD2. Germline lookup yields CDR1 ENHRY and CDR2 SYGVKD. This CDR3 region has 17 residues. V lost 3 bases and J lost 0; bases outside the gene matches: 8. CDR3 amino acids: CAISDGGAGSSYNEQFF. In nucleotides, the CDR3 is TGTGCCATCAGTGACGGGGGAGCGGGAAGCTCCTACAATGAGCAGTTCTTC.